This T cell receptor beta chain comes out of a study of T cells after yellow fever vaccination. A process of 5'RACE template switching, which added a universal primer site and UMIs, was used to make TCR cDNA. TCRdb used MiXCR to reprocess the 5' RACE reads, holding one entry per CDR3 protein. The sample has a few hundred thousand distinct CDR3 sequences, over 4% seen once. There are a few counts of this clonotype. Its antigen is as yet unknown. Findings and limits, study-wide: Peaking on day 5 versus 15, the secondary response was faster but weaker.

The CDR3 is 16 amino acids. Germline CDR1 is LGHDT and CDR2 is YNNKEL (reference sequence). Trimming shortened V by 0 bases and J by 0 bases, and 9 bases separated the two germline ends. The sequences come from PBMCs, collected 5 days after the yellow fever booster vaccination. The sequence derives from a man younger than 35 who received the YFV17D yellow fever vaccine. The chain is built from TRBV3-1 and TRBJ1-3, with no clear D. CDR3 sequence (DNA): TGTGCCAGCAGCCAAGAAGCGCGCTACTCTGGAAACACCATATATTTT. It is translated as CASSQEARYSGNTIYF.